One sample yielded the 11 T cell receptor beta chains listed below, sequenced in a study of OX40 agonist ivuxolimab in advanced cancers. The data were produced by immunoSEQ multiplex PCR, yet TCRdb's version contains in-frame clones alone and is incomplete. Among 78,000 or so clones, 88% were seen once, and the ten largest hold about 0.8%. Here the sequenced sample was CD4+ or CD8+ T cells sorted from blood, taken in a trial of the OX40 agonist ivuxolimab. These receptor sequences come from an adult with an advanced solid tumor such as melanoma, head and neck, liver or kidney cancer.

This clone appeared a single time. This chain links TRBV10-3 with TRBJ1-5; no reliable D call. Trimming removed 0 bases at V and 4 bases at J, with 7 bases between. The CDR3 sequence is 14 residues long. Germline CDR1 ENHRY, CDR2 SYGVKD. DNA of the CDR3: TGTGCCATCAGTGAGTCGAGAAATAATCAGCCCCAGCATTTT. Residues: CAISESRNNQPQHF.

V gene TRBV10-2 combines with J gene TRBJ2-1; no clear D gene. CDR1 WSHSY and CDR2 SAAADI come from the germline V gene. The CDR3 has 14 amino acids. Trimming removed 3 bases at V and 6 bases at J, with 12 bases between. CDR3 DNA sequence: TGCGCCAGCAGTGAAGTGGCTAGGCTCAATGAGCAGTTCTTC. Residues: CASSEVARLNEQFF.

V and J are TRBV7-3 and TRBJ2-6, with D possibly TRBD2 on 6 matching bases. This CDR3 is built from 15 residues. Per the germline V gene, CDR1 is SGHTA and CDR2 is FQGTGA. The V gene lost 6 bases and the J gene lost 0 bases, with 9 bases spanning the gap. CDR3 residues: CASRPGGSGANVLTF. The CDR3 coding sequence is TGTGCCAGCAGGCCCGGGGGCTCTGGGGCCAACGTCCTGACTTTC.

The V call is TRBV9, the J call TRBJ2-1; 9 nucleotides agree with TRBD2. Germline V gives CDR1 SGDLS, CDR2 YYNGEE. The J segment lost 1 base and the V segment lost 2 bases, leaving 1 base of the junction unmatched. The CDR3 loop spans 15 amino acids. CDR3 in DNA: TGTGCCAGCAGCGTTAGCGGGAGTTCCTACAATGAGCAGTTCTTC. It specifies CASSVSGSSYNEQFF.

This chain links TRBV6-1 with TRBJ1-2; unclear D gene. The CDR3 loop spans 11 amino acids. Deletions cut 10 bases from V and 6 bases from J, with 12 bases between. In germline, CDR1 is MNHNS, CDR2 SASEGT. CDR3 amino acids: CATQTDHGYTF. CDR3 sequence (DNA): TGTGCCACGCAAACAGATCATGGCTACACCTTC.

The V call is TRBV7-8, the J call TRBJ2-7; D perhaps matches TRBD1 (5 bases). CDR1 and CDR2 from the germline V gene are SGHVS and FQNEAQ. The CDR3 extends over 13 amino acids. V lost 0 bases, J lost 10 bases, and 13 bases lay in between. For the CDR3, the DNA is TGTGCCAGCAGCTTAGCGCAAGGCAGGGCACAGTACTTC. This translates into CASSLAQGRAQYF.

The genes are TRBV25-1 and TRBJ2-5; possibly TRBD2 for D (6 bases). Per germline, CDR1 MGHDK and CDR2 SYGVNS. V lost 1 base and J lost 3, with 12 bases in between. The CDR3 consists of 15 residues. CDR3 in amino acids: CASSELMRDEETQYF. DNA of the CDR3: TGTGCCAGCAGTGAATTAATGCGGGACGAAGAGACCCAGTACTTC.

The CDR3 coding sequence is TGTGCCAGCAGTTTGACATTTGGTACAGGGGTCGGGTCCTACGAGCAGTACTTC. Its protein is CASSLTFGTGVGSYEQYF. This chain connects TRBV27 to TRBJ2-5, with TRBD1 identical over 7 bases. The assigned J gene may be wrong: the sequence end matches TRBJ2-7 better. From germline, CDR1 is MNHEY and CDR2 SMNVEV (reference sequence). CDR3 length: 18 residues.

The CDR3 bases are TGTGCCAGCAGCTTACGGGGGGGCGCTGAGACCCAGTACTTC. Translated: CASSLRGGAETQYF. The chain has TRBV7-3 and TRBJ2-5, with 8 bases matching TRBD2. The CDR3 totals 14 residues. The junction had 4 bases not matched to a gene; V was cut back by 2 bases and J by 5 bases. Germline CDR1 and CDR2: SGHTA and FQGTGA.

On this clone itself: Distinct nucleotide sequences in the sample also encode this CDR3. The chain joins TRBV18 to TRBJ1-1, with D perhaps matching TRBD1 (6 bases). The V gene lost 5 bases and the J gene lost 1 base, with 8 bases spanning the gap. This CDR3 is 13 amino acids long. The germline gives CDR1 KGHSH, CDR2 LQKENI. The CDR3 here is CASSTTGNTEAFF. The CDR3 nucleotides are TGTGCCAGCTCAACGACAGGGAACACTGAAGCTTTCTTT.

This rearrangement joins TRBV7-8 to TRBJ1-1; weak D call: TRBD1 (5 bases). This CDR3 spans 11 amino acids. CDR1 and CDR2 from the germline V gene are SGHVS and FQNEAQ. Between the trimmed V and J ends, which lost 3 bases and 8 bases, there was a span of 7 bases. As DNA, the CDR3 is TGTGCCAGCAGCTTTTCAGGGGAAGCTTTCTTT. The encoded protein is CASSFSGEAFF.